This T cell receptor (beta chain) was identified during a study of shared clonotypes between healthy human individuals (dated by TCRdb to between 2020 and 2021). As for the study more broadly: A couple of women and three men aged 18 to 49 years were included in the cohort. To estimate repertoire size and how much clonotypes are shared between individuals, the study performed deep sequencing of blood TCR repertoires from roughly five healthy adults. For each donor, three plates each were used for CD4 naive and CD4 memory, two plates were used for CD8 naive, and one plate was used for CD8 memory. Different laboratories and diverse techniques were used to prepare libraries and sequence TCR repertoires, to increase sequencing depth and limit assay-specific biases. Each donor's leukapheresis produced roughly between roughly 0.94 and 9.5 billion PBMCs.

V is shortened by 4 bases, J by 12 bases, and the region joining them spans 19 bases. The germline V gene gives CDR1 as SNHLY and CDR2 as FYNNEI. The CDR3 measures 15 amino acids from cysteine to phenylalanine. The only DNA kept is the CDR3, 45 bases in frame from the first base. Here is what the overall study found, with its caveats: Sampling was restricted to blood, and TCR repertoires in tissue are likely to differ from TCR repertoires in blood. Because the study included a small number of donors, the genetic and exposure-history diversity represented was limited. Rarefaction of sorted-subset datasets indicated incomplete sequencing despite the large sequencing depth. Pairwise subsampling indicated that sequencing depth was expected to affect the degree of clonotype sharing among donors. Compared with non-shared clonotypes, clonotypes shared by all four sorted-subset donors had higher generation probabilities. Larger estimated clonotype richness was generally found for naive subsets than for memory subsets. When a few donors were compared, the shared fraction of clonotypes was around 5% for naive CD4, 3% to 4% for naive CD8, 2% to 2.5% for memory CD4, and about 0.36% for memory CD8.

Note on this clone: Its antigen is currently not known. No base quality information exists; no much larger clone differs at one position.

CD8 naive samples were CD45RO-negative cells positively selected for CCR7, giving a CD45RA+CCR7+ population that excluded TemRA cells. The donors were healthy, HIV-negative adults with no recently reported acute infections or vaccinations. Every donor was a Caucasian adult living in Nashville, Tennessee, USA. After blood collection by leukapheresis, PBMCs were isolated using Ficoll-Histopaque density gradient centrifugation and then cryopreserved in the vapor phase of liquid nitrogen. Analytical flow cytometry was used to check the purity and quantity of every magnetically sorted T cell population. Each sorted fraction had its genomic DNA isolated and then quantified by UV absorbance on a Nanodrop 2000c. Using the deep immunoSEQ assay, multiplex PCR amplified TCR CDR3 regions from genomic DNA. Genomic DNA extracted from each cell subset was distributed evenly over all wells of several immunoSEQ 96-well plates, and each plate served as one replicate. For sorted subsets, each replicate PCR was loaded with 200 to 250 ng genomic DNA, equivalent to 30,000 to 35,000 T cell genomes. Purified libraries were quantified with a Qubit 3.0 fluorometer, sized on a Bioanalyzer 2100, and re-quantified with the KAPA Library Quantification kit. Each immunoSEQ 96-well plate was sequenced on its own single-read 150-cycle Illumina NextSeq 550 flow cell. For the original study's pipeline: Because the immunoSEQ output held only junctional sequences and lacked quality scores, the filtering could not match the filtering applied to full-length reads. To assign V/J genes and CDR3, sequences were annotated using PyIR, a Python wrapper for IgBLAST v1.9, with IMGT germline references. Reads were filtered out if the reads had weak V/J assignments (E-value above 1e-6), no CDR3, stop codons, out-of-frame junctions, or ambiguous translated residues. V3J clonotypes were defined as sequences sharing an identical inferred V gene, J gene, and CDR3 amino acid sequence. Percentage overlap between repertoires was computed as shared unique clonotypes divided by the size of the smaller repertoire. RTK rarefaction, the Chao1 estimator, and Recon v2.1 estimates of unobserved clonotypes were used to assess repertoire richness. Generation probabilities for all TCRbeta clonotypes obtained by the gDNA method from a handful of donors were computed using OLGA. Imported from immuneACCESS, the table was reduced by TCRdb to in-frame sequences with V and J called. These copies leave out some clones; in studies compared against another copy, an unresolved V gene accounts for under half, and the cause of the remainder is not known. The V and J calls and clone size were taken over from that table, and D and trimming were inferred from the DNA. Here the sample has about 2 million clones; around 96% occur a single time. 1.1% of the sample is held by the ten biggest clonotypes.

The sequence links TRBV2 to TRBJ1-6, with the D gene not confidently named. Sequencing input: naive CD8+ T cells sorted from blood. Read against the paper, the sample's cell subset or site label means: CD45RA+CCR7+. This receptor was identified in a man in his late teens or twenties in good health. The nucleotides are TGTGCCAGCAGTGGCAAATCGGGGATCGGGGAACCCCTCCACTTT. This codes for CASSGKSGIGEPLHF. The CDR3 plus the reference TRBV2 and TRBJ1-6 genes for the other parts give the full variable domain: EPEVTQTPSHQVTQMGQEVILRCVPISNHLYFYWYRQILGQKVEFLVSFYNNEISEKSEIFDDQFSVERPDGSNFTLKIRSTKLEDSAMYFCASSGKSGIGEPLHFGNGTRLTVT.